A selection of T cell receptor beta chains follows, all from one sample in a study of T cell changes during pregnancy in multiple sclerosis. Clones were read by immunoSEQ multiplex PCR, and TCRdb kept only the in-frame ones, dropping some. Among under 130,000 clones listed, around 91% were seen once. Sequencing was performed on peripheral blood, taken after pregnancy. The origin of the receptors is a female donor with multiple sclerosis, enrolled in a pregnancy study. CDR3s include the opening cysteine and the closing phenylalanine or tryptophan. The order of the fields is V gene, J gene, D gene, clone size, CDR3 DNA, CDR3 protein. D genes are given only for firm matches. Size is omitted from some rows. Given values are once, few, many or a class for expanded clones.

TRBV5-1	TRBJ2-6	.	.	TGCGCCAGCAGCTTGGAAGCCCCCCCGGTGGCCAACGTCCTGACTTTC	CASSLEAPPVANVLTF
TRBV14	TRBJ2-7	TRBD2	.	TGTGCCAGCAGCCAAGACCGGGGGAGCGGGACGGAGCAGTACTTC	CASSQDRGSGTEQYF
TRBV11-3	TRBJ2-1	.	.	TGTGCCAGCAGCTCGCCTAGTCAGGGTGAGCAGTTCTTC	CASSSPSQGEQFF
TRBV27	TRBJ1-6	TRBD1	.	TGTGCCAGCAGCTATAGACAGGGGGCTTATAATTCACCCCTCCACTTT	CASSYRQGAYNSPLHF
TRBV5-3	TRBJ2-7	.	.	TGTGCCAGAAGCTTGGAGCCCACCTACGAGCAGTACTTC	CARSLEPTYEQYF
TRBV4-3	TRBJ1-2	TRBD1	.	TGCGCCAGCAGCCACAGGACAGGAGAATCCTATGGCTACACCTTC	CASSHRTGESYGYTF
TRBV6-1	TRBJ2-1	.	.	TGTGCCAGCAGTGAAGGCCAGTCGGAGTCCTACAATGAGCAGTTCTTC	CASSEGQSESYNEQFF
TRBV27	TRBJ1-4	.	.	TGTGCCAGCAGGACAGGCGGGAGTGAAAAACTGTTTTTT	CASRTGGSEKLFF
TRBV5-1	TRBJ2-1	TRBD2	.	TGCGCCAGCAGCTTCTTCCACCAAGGACTAGGAATCTACAATGAGCAGTTCTTC	CASSFFHQGLGIYNEQFF
TRBV7-8	TRBJ2-1	.	.	TGTGCCAGCAGCCGGGCACAGACAGCGTTCTTC	CASSRAQTAFF
TRBV10-3	TRBJ1-2	TRBD1	.	TGTGCCATCAGTGACCCTCAGGGGGCTGCTTTTAACTATGGCTACACCTTC	CAISDPQGAAFNYGYTF
TRBV7-2	TRBJ2-7	.	once	TGTGCCAGCAGCTTACAGGGCTACGAGCAGTACTTC	CASSLQGYEQYF
TRBV27	TRBJ1-5	.	.	TGTGCCAGCAGTCTCACATTGAGCAATCAGCCCCAGCATTTT	CASSLTLSNQPQHF
TRBV6-1	TRBJ1-5	.	once	TGTGCCAGCAGCTCCGACAGTGGAGGCAATCAGCCCCAGCATTTT	CASSSDSGGNQPQHF
TRBV5-1	TRBJ2-1	.	.	TGCGCCAGCAGCTTGGTGGACACGCAATACAATGAGCAGTTCTTC	CASSLVDTQYNEQFF
TRBV7-2	TRBJ2-1	TRBD1	.	TGTGCCAGCAGCTTCTACAACAGGGGGCTTGAGCAGTTCTTC	CASSFYNRGLEQFF
TRBV6-4	TRBJ2-1	.	.	TGTGCCAGCAGTGACAAGGCTAGCAATGAGCAGTTCTTC	CASSDKASNEQFF
TRBV7-3	TRBJ1-2	TRBD1	.	TGTGCCAGCAGCTTCGGACAGGGGGACTATGGCTACACCTTC	CASSFGQGDYGYTF
TRBV5-1	TRBJ1-2	TRBD1	few	TGCGCCAGCAGTACTACAGGGGATGGAGGCTACACCTTC	CASSTTGDGGYTF
TRBV19	TRBJ1-4	.	.	TGTGCCAGTAGTCCAACGATAAGGGGGGAAAAACTGTTTTTT	CASSPTIRGEKLFF
TRBV4-1	TRBJ2-1	.	.	TGCGCCAGCAGCCAAGATTCTAGTATGGATGAGCAGTTCTTC	CASSQDSSMDEQFF
TRBV2	TRBJ2-3	TRBD2	.	TGTGCCAGCACCGGGACTAGCGGGAGGGGCACAGATACGCAGTATTTT	CASTGTSGRGTDTQYF
TRBV7-8	TRBJ2-7	TRBD1	.	TGTGCCAGCAGTCGGGACAGGGCCCCTTCCTACGAGCAGTACTTC	CASSRDRAPSYEQYF
TRBV9	TRBJ2-1	TRBD2	.	TGTGCCAGCAGCGTGACTAGCGGAGGATGGAGAGATGAGCAGTTCTTC	CASSVTSGGWRDEQFF
TRBV28	TRBJ2-5	TRBD2	.	TGTGCCAGCAGTTCAACATCGGGACTAGCGGGAGGAGGGCAAGAGACCCAGTACTTC	CASSSTSGLAGGGQETQYF
TRBV10-2	TRBJ2-1	.	.	TGCGCCAGCGGGGCTCTCTACAATGAGCAGTTCTTC	CASGALYNEQFF
TRBV29-1	TRBJ2-1	.	.	TGCAGCGTTGGGCACAATGAGCAGTTCTTC	CSVGHNEQFF
TRBV5-4	TRBJ2-7	TRBD1	.	TGTGCCAGCAGCTTTGACAGGGGTTCCTACGAGCAGTACTTC	CASSFDRGSYEQYF
TRBV6-6	TRBJ1-5	.	.	TGTGCCAGCTCAGGGCCTGGGAGCAATCAGCCCCAGCATTTT	CASSGPGSNQPQHF
TRBV7-2	TRBJ1-5	TRBD1	.	TGTGCCAGCAGCCCACAGGGACAGAGCAATCAGCCCCAGCATTTT	CASSPQGQSNQPQHF
TRBV7-2	TRBJ1-2	TRBD1	.	TGTGCCAGCAGCCCGCTGACAGGGAGTACCTATGGCTACACCTTC	CASSPLTGSTYGYTF
TRBV25-1	TRBJ1-4	TRBD1	.	TGTGCCAGCAGTTCCCTCGGGACAGGGTTGGTGGGGGCCGAAAAACTGTTTTTT	CASSSLGTGLVGAEKLFF
TRBV29-1	TRBJ2-3	TRBD2	.	TGCAGCGTGGGGGGGGGACGGCGGCCCACAGATACGCAGTATTTT	CSVGGGRRPTDTQYF
TRBV18	TRBJ2-1	.	.	TGTGCCAGCTCACCACCCCTGTCGGATGAGCAGTTCTTC	CASSPPLSDEQFF
TRBV7-2	TRBJ2-3	.	.	TGTGCCAGCAGCTTAAGGGGGTCGTGGGGGGGCCCAGATACGCAGTATTTT	CASSLRGSWGGPDTQYF
TRBV5-1	TRBJ1-1	.	few	TGCGCCAGCAGCTGGGGCTTACAAGGGTGGACTGAAGCTTTCTTT	CASSWGLQGWTEAFF
TRBV27	TRBJ2-1	TRBD2	medium-sized	TGTGCCAGCAGTTTTCAGCGGGAGGGCCTCTATGAGCAGTTCTTC	CASSFQREGLYEQFF
TRBV7-3	TRBJ2-1	.	.	TGTGCCAGCAGCTTAGGGACAAACTCCTACAATGAGCAGTTCTTC	CASSLGTNSYNEQFF
TRBV5-1	TRBJ2-7	TRBD2	.	TGCGCCAGCAGCTTGGGGCGTGGGACTAGAGCCTACGAGCAGTACTTC	CASSLGRGTRAYEQYF
TRBV18	TRBJ2-1	.	.	TGTGCCAGCTCACCCTTACGCGATGAGCAGTTCTTC	CASSPLRDEQFF
TRBV2	TRBJ1-5	TRBD1	.	TGTGCCACCCCAGAACGGGACAGGATCAATCAGCCCCAGCATTTT	CATPERDRINQPQHF
TRBV5-5	TRBJ2-3	TRBD2	.	TGTGCCAGCAGCTTGGTAGCTTTGGGGGGGGCAGATACGCAGTATTTT	CASSLVALGGADTQYF
TRBV30	TRBJ2-3	.	.	TGTGCCTGGAGTGTGGGCGGGGGCACAGATACGCAGTATTTT	CAWSVGGGTDTQYF
TRBV2	TRBJ2-3	TRBD2	.	TGTGCCAGCAGTGTAATGGCGGGAGGGACCCGCGATACGCAGTATTTT	CASSVMAGGTRDTQYF
TRBV4-2	TRBJ2-5	.	.	TGTGCCAGCAGCCAAGTAGCACGGGGAGAGACCCAGTACTTC	CASSQVARGETQYF
TRBV19	TRBJ1-6	TRBD1	.	TGTGCCAGTCGGGGGACAGGGGGAAAATGGTATAATTCACCCCTCCACTTT	CASRGTGGKWYNSPLHF
TRBV10-3	TRBJ1-1	.	.	TGTGCCATCAGCCGCCTGGCGGGGAACACTGAAGCTTTCTTT	CAISRLAGNTEAFF
TRBV18	TRBJ2-7	TRBD2	.	TGTGCCAGCGCCGCGGCTAGCGGGAGTTACGAGCAGTACTTC	CASAAASGSYEQYF
TRBV7-9	TRBJ1-3	TRBD1	.	TGTGCCAGCAGCCCCGGGACAGGATTTTCCATATATTTT	CASSPGTGFSIYF
TRBV5-1	TRBJ1-2	TRBD1	.	TGCGCCAGCAGCCCGGAAGGACAGGGGGGGGGCTACACCTTC	CASSPEGQGGGYTF
TRBV10-1	TRBJ2-5	TRBD2	.	TGCGCCACCCCGACTAGCGGGCAAGAGACCCAGTACTTC	CATPTSGQETQYF
TRBV27	TRBJ1-4	.	.	TGTGCCAGCAGTCGACCTAACGGGGAAAAACTGTTTTTT	CASSRPNGEKLFF
TRBV7-2	TRBJ2-7	TRBD1	once	TGTGCCAGCAGCTTAGAGGGGACAGGTAACTACGAGCAGTACTTC	CASSLEGTGNYEQYF
TRBV7-3	TRBJ2-7	TRBD1	.	TGTGCCAGCAGCGCCCGACAGGGCTACGCCGAGCAGTACTTC	CASSARQGYAEQYF
TRBV5-1	TRBJ1-3	TRBD1	.	TGCGCCAGCAGCGACAGGGCTGGAAACACCATATATTTT	CASSDRAGNTIYF